A selection of T cell receptor beta chains follows, all from one sample in a study of blood T cell repertoires in COVID-19. TCRdb's table, derived via immunoSEQ multiplex PCR, lists solely in-frame clones and lacks some. The repertoire holds 120,000 to 150,000 clones, about 83% seen once, with approximately 15% in the top ten. The sequenced material came from peripheral blood. All receptors come from a man between 50 and 59 years old with acute or convalescent COVID-19. Both conserved end residues are part of each CDR3. The D gene is left open where the match is weak. Rows may omit the clone size; those that give it use once, few, many or a size class.

clone size	V gene	J gene	D gene	CDR3 protein	CDR3 DNA
.	TRBV25-1	TRBJ2-3	TRBD2	CASSEFGGSGDTQYF	TGTGCCAGCAGTGAATTCGGGGGGTCAGGCGATACGCAGTATTTT
.	TRBV30	TRBJ2-4	.	CAWGQPQNIQYF	TGTGCCTGGGGACAACCCCAAAACATTCAGTACTTC
.	TRBV3-1/TRBV3-2	TRBJ2-5	.	CASSQWPRKTQYF	TGTGCCAGCAGCCAGTGGCCGCGGAAGACCCAGTACTTC
.	TRBV9	TRBJ1-5	.	CASSVEGGSGQPQHF	TGTGCCAGCAGCGTAGAGGGGGGGTCCGGTCAGCCCCAGCATTTT
few	TRBV7-8	TRBJ2-1	TRBD2	CASIERDYYNEQFF	TGTGCCAGCATCGAGAGGGACTACTACAATGAGCAGTTCTTC
.	TRBV4-2	TRBJ1-6	.	CASRRSGGPYNSPLHF	TGTGCCAGCAGACGCTCGGGAGGACCTTATAATTCACCCCTCCACTTT
.	TRBV7-2	TRBJ1-1	.	CASRIAPGSGTEAFF	TGTGCCAGCAGAATAGCACCCGGTTCCGGGACTGAAGCTTTCTTT
.	TRBV3-1/TRBV3-2	TRBJ1-3	TRBD1	CASSQAGQGAISGNTIYF	TGTGCCAGCAGCCAAGCGGGACAGGGGGCTATTTCTGGAAACACCATATATTTT
.	TRBV30	TRBJ1-2	TRBD1	CAWSLGQGHYGYTF	TGTGCCTGGAGCCTAGGACAGGGGCACTATGGCTACACCTTC
.	TRBV19	TRBJ1-4	.	CASSRAGTNEKLFF	TGTGCCAGTAGTAGGGCGGGGACTAATGAAAAACTGTTTTTT
.	TRBV5-6	TRBJ2-7	.	CASSPQDSFYEQYF	TGTGCCAGCAGCCCCCAGGACAGCTTCTACGAGCAGTACTTC
.	TRBV3-1/TRBV3-2	TRBJ1-2	.	CASSQIRSRGFGYTF	TGTGCCAGCAGCCAAATCCGTTCCCGGGGGTTTGGCTACACCTTC
.	TRBV5-1	TRBJ1-2	TRBD1	CASSLGQGFGYTF	TGCGCCAGCAGCTTGGGACAGGGGTTTGGCTACACCTTC
.	TRBV7-2	TRBJ2-3	TRBD2	CASSWSGGTDTQYF	TGTGCCAGCAGCTGGAGCGGGGGCACAGATACGCAGTATTTT
.	TRBV7-9	TRBJ2-2	.	CASSLIPDGELFF	TGTGCCAGCAGCTTAATTCCAGACGGGGAGCTGTTTTTT
few	TRBV7-2	TRBJ1-5	.	CASSLVTGNNQPQHF	TGTGCCAGCAGCTTAGTTACAGGTAACAATCAGCCCCAGCATTTT
.	TRBV9	TRBJ2-5	TRBD2	CASSGSGGAGETQYF	TGTGCCAGCAGCGGAAGCGGGGGGGCCGGGGAGACCCAGTACTTC
.	TRBV10-1	TRBJ2-3	.	CASSGGGFADTQYF	TGCGCCAGCAGTGGAGGAGGATTTGCAGATACGCAGTATTTT
few	TRBV7-2	TRBJ1-3	TRBD1	CASSLVGTASSGNTIYF	TGTGCCAGCAGCTTGGTCGGGACAGCGAGCTCTGGAAACACCATATATTTT
few	TRBV24-1	TRBJ2-1	TRBD2	CATSDSGGPFNEQFF	TGTGCCACCAGTGACAGCGGGGGGCCTTTCAATGAGCAGTTCTTC
.	TRBV7-6	TRBJ1-2	.	CASSFPQGPANYGYTF	TGTGCCAGCAGCTTCCCACAGGGACCCGCTAACTATGGCTACACCTTC
.	TRBV5-1	TRBJ2-2	.	CASSLAAGTGELFF	TGCGCCAGCAGCTTGGCAGCAGGCACCGGGGAGCTGTTTTTT
.	TRBV30	TRBJ2-6	TRBD2	CGMRLAGFSGANVLTF	TGTGGAATGAGGCTAGCGGGGTTCTCTGGGGCCAACGTCCTGACTTTC
.	TRBV30	TRBJ1-2	.	CAWSVRDYYGYTF	TGTGCCTGGAGTGTAAGGGACTACTATGGCTACACCTTC
.	TRBV6-1	TRBJ2-7	TRBD2	CASSERASGAHEQYF	TGTGCCAGCAGTGAAAGGGCTAGCGGGGCACACGAGCAGTACTTC
few	TRBV5-4	TRBJ2-2	.	CASSLAGRNTGELFF	TGTGCCAGCAGCTTGGCGGGTAGGAACACCGGGGAGCTGTTTTTT
.	TRBV27	TRBJ1-6	.	CASSFRQSYNSPLHF	TGTGCCAGCAGTTTTCGCCAGTCTTATAATTCACCCCTCCACTTT
.	TRBV6-5	TRBJ2-7	.	CASSLGMGATYEQYF	TGTGCCAGCAGTCTCGGGATGGGAGCAACCTACGAGCAGTACTTC
.	TRBV6-5	TRBJ1-3	.	CASRPRIGNTIYF	TGTGCCAGCAGGCCGAGGATTGGAAACACCATATATTTT